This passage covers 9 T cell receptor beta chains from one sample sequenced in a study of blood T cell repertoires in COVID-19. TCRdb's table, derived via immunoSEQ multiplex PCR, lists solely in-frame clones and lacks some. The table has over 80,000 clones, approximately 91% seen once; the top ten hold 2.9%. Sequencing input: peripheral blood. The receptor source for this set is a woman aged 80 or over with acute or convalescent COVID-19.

The CDR3 spells CASSWGQGKTEAFF. In DNA, the CDR3 is TGTGCCAGCAGCTGGGGACAGGGCAAGACTGAAGCTTTCTTT. The chain carries TRBV7-6 and TRBJ1-1, with 9 bases matching TRBD1. Unmatched junction bases numbered 5, after V lost 4 bases and J lost 5 bases. The CDR3 length is 14 residues. The germline V gene encodes CDR1 SGHVS and CDR2 FNYEAQ.

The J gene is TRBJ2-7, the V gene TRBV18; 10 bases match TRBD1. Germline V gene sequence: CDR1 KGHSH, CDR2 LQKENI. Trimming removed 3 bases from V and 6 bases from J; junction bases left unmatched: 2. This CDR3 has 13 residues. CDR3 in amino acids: CASSPGQGVEQYF. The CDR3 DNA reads TGTGCCAGCTCACCCGGACAGGGGGTCGAGCAGTACTTC.

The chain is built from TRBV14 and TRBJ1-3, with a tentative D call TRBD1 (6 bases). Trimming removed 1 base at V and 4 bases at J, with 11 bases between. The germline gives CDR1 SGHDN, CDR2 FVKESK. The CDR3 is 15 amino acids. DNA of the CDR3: TGTGCCAGCAGCCAAGTAACAGGGCGAGGAAACACCATATATTTT. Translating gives CASSQVTGRGNTIYF.

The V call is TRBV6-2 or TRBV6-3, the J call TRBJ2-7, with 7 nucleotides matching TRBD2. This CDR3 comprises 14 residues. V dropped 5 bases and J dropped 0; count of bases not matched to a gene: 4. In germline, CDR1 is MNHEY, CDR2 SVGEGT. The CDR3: CASSHLADSYEQYF. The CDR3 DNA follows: TGTGCCAGCAGTCACCTAGCGGACTCCTACGAGCAGTACTTC.

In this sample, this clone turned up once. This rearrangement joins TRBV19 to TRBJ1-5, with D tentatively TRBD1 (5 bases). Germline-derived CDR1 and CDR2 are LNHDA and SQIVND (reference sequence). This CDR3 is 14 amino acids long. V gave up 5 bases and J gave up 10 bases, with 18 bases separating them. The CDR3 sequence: CASSSGQIRLPQHF. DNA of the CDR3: TGTGCCAGTAGTTCCGGACAAATCCGCCTCCCCCAGCATTTT. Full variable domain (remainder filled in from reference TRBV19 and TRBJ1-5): DGGITQSPKYLFRKEGQNVTLSCEQNLNHDAMYWYRQDPGQGLRLIYYSQIVNDFQKGDIAEGYSVSREKKESFPLTVTSAQKNPTAFYLCASSSGQIRLPQHFGDGTRLSIL.

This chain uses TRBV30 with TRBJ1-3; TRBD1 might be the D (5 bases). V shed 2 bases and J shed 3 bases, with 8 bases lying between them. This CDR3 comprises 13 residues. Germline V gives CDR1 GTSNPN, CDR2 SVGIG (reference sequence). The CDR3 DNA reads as TGTGCCTGGAGTCTGACAGTTGGAAACACCATATATTTT. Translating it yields CAWSLTVGNTIYF.

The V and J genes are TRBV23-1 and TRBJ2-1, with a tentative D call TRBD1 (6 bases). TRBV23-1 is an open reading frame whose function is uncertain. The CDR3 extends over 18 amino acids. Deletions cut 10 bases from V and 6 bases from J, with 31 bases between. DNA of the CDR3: TGCGCCATCCAGCCAATCTCTCATAGACAGGCCTTTTTCAATGAGCAGTTCTTC. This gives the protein CAIQPISHRQAFFNEQFF.

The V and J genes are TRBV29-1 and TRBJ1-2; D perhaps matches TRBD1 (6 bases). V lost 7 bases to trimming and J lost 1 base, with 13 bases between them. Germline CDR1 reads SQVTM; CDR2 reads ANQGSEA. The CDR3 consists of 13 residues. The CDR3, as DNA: TGCAGCGCCGCCGGACAGCTTAACTATGGCTACACCTTC. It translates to CSAAGQLNYGYTF.

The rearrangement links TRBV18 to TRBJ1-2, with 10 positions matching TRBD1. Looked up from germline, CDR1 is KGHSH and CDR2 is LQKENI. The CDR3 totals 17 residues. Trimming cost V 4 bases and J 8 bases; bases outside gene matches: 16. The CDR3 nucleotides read TGTGCCAGCTCACTAAACCTTCCGGGACAGGGGAATTTCGGCTACACCTTC. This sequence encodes CASSLNLPGQGNFGYTF.